Shown below are 9 T cell receptor beta chains from a single sample sequenced in a study of T cells in Graves' hyperthyroidism and ophthalmopathy. Authors of the study amplified TCR beta CDR3 regions from RNA transcripts. In the first-round RT-PCR of the TCR CDR3, the HTBI primer set was used. TCRdb re-called the multiplex PCR reads with MiXCR, one entry per CDR3 protein. The sample lists about 400,000 distinct CDR3 sequences; just under 15% were seen once. Material: blood. These receptors all come from a woman aged 25 to 45 with Graves' hyperthyroidism.

This CDR3 reads CASSLLGDNQPQHF. In nucleotides, the CDR3 is TGTGCCAGCAGTTTATTGGGTGATAATCAGCCCCAGCATTTT. V and J are TRBV27 and TRBJ1-5, with D unresolved. The V end lost 1 base, the J end lost 4 bases, and 8 bases lay between the germline ends. Germline CDR1 is MNHEY and CDR2 is SMNVEV (reference sequence). The CDR3 spans 14 residues.

This clonotype was detected many times. This chain connects TRBV11-2 to TRBJ2-7; 12 nucleotides agree with TRBD2. This CDR3 spans 16 amino acids. V was clipped by 5 bases and J by 4 bases; unmatched bases: 9. Germline lookup yields CDR1 SGHAT and CDR2 FQNNGV. CDR3 residues: CASSLKLAGGYYEQYF. The CDR3 nucleotides are TGTGCCAGCAGCCTTAAACTAGCGGGAGGATATTACGAGCAGTACTTC.

This clonotype was seen ten or more times. The chain is built from TRBV12-3 or TRBV12-4 and TRBJ2-3, with D perhaps matching TRBD1 (6 bases). The V end was cut by 3 bases, the J end by 14 bases, with 15 bases between. The CDR3 runs to 12 residues. The CDR3 region has the DNA TGTGCCAGCAGTTTTGGGGACAACCGAGGGTATTTT. This sequence encodes CASSFGDNRGYF.

The chain recombines TRBV6-2 or TRBV6-3 with TRBJ2-3; TRBD2 matches at 9 bases. The CDR3 spans 16 residues. The J segment lost 6 bases and the V segment lost 2 bases, leaving 9 bases of the junction unmatched. Germline CDR1 and CDR2: MNHEY and SVGEGT. CDR3 sequence reads: CASSYEVSGSWDTQYF. The CDR3 DNA reads TGTGCCAGCAGTTACGAAGTTAGCGGGAGTTGGGATACGCAGTATTTT.

This clonotype was counted ten times or more. This chain uses TRBV29-1 with TRBJ1-1, with TRBD1 matching 8 bases. V shed 3 bases and J 6 bases; nucleotides not matched to a gene: 3. The CDR3 extends over 12 amino acids. CDR1 is SQVTM, CDR2 ANQGSEA, per germline. CDR3 region: CSVEDRAPEAFF. The CDR3 nucleotides read TGCAGCGTTGAGGACAGGGCCCCTGAAGCTTTCTTT.

This clonotype was detected only a few times. The genes are TRBV7-3 and TRBJ1-3, with D possibly being TRBD1 (6 bases). The V end was cut by 6 bases, the J end by 0 bases, with 9 bases between. The CDR3 length is 14 residues. CDR1 and CDR2 from the germline V gene are SGHTA and FQGTGA. CDR3 coding DNA: TGTGCCAGCAGTTCAGGGGCCTCTGGAAACACCATATATTTT. Amino acids: CASSSGASGNTIYF.

J is TRBJ1-5 and V is TRBV6-1; TRBD1 is a possible D gene (5 bases). The CDR3 covers 15 residues. CDR1 and CDR2 (germline): MNHNS, SASEGT. Trimming removed 4 bases from V and 3 bases from J, with 13 bases in between. DNA for the CDR3: TGTGCCAGCAGTGGGCACCGGGGCCACAATCAGCCCCAGCATTTT. It specifies CASSGHRGHNQPQHF.

This chain connects TRBV27 to TRBJ2-2, with D hard to call. V was trimmed by 5 bases and J by 6 bases, leaving 10 bases between them. From germline, CDR1 is MNHEY and CDR2 SMNVEV (reference sequence). This CDR3 is 13 amino acids long. CDR3 DNA sequence: TGTGCCAGCAGTCCCCGGTCGGCCGGGGAGCTGTTTTTT. This translates into CASSPRSAGELFF.

V gene TRBV20-1 combines with J gene TRBJ2-1, with D perhaps matching TRBD1 (6 bases). This CDR3 has 15 residues. Germline CDR1 DFQATT, CDR2 SNEGSKA (reference sequence). Trimming removed 1 base from V and 4 bases from J, with 14 bases in between. The CDR3 is CSARAPQGQYNEQFF. The CDR3 coding sequence is TGCAGTGCTAGAGCCCCCCAGGGGCAGTACAATGAGCAGTTCTTC.